The 32 T cell receptor beta chains presented below share a single source sample, sequenced in a study of OX40 agonist ivuxolimab in advanced cancers. The repertoire was sequenced with immunoSEQ multiplex PCR; TCRdb's copy has only in-frame clones and lacks some. There are about 18,000 clones in the sample; 85% to 90% occur only once, and 30% to 40% lies in the top ten. Sequences were derived from CD4+ or CD8+ T cells sorted from blood, sampled in a trial of the OX40 agonist ivuxolimab. Receptor source: an adult with an advanced solid tumor such as melanoma, head and neck, liver or kidney cancer.

The chain links TRBV4-1 to TRBJ2-7, with 10 positions matching TRBD1. V lost 3 bases to trimming and J lost 4 bases; unmatched junction nucleotides: 3. In germline, CDR1 is MGHRA, CDR2 YSYEKL. This CDR3 has 14 amino acids. The CDR3 is CASSQDRGGYEQYF. The CDR3 DNA follows: TGCGCCAGCAGCCAGGACAGGGGGGGTTACGAGCAGTACTTC.

CDR3: CASSAGQGIRGYTF. As DNA, the CDR3 is TGTGCCAGCAGTGCGGGACAGGGGATTAGGGGCTACACCTTC. The rearrangement joins TRBV27 to TRBJ1-2, with 10 bases lining up with TRBD1. The germline V gene encodes CDR1 MNHEY and CDR2 SMNVEV (reference sequence). The CDR3 spans 14 residues. V lost 5 bases to trimming and J lost 8 bases; unmatched junction nucleotides: 8.

The rearrangement uses TRBV27 and TRBJ2-7; D is possibly TRBD1 (6 bases). Germline loops: CDR1 MNHEY, CDR2 SMNVEV (reference sequence). This CDR3 is built from 15 residues. With 4 bases removed from V and 0 bases from J, the gap between germline ends came to 13 bases. The CDR3 is CASSSDPRGSYEQYF. The CDR3 nucleotides read TGTGCCAGCAGTTCGGACCCCAGGGGCTCCTACGAGCAGTACTTC.

The rearrangement uses TRBV9 and TRBJ2-2; 8 positions agree with TRBD2. Germline V gene data show CDR1 as SGDLS and CDR2 as YYNGEE. The length of the CDR3 is 17 residues. Germline trimming cut 2 bases from V and 2 bases from J; bases unmatched to any gene: 8. The CDR3 reads CASSVQTSGVNTGELFF. The DNA for the CDR3 is TGTGCCAGCAGCGTTCAAACTAGCGGAGTAAACACCGGGGAGCTGTTTTTT.

V usage is TRBV19 and J usage is TRBJ2-2; D unclear. This CDR3 spans 15 amino acids. Germline CDR1 reads LNHDA; CDR2 reads SQIVND (reference sequence). V lost 2 bases, J lost 5 bases, and 12 bases lay in between. CDR3 sequence reads: CASSIWTADTGELFF. CDR3 coding DNA: TGTGCCAGTAGTATATGGACGGCTGATACCGGGGAGCTGTTTTTT.

The chain couples TRBV30 to TRBJ2-7; either TRBD1 or TRBD2 may fit D (5 bases each). There are 12 residues in the CDR3. Germline CDR1 reads GTSNPN; CDR2 reads SVGIG (reference sequence). Trimming took 4 bases from V and 4 from J, leaving 11 bases between them. CDR3 amino acids: CAWTQGVYEQYF. As DNA, the CDR3 is TGTGCCTGGACCCAGGGAGTATACGAGCAGTACTTC. Together with reference TRBV30 and TRBJ2-7, the CDR3 gives the full variable domain: SQTIHQWPATLVQPVGSPLSLECTVEGTSNPNLYWYRQAAGRGLQLLFYSVGIGQISSEVPQNLSASRPQDRQFILSSKKLLLSDSGFYLCAWTQGVYEQYFGPGTRLTVT.

The chain carries TRBV19 and TRBJ2-5, with 7 bases aligning to TRBD1. Germline V lookup: CDR1 LNHDA, CDR2 SQIVND (reference sequence). With 10 bases clipped from V and 0 bases from J, the junction kept 2 bases outside the gene matches. CDR3 size: 12 residues. CDR3 nucleotides: TGTGCCACCAGGGGGTACCAAGAGACCCAGTACTTC. It yields the protein CATRGYQETQYF.

The V call is TRBV6-6, the J call TRBJ2-1, with a weak D call TRBD2 (6 bases). Germline CDR1 reads MNHNY; CDR2 reads SVGAGI (reference sequence). With 8 bases removed from V and 7 bases from J, the gap between germline ends came to 24 bases. This CDR3 has 16 residues. CDR3: CASSVGPIADKNEQFF. The CDR3 nucleotides read TGTGCCAGCTCAGTAGGCCCGATAGCGGACAAAAATGAGCAGTTCTTC.

This clone was counted only a few times. The CDR3 DNA is TGTGCCTGGAGTGTCGCAGGGACCGAGCAGTACTTC. Translated, it gives CAWSVAGTEQYF. The chain carries TRBV30 and TRBJ2-7, with D possibly called TRBD1 or TRBD2 (5 bases each). The CDR3 length is 12 residues. The ends were cut back, 0 bases at V and 6 bases at J, with 9 bases in the middle. Germline loops: CDR1 GTSNPN, CDR2 SVGIG (reference sequence).

This chain uses TRBV2 with TRBJ2-7; TRBD1 is a possible D gene (6 bases). CDR1 and CDR2 (germline): SNHLY, FYNNEI. V gave up 7 bases and J gave up 3 bases, with 16 bases separating them. The CDR3 has 14 residues. The CDR3 DNA reads as TGTGCCAGCACCGAGCAGGGGTCCCTCTACGAGCAGTACTTC. This translates into CASTEQGSLYEQYF.

The V gene is TRBV19, the J gene TRBJ2-6; a possible D gene is TRBD1 (5 bases). The CDR3 has 18 amino acids. The V gene's germline CDR1 is LNHDA and CDR2 SQIVND (reference sequence). Deletions cut 0 bases from V and 0 bases from J, with 12 bases between. CDR3 region: CASSIDTRASSGANVLTF. The DNA of the CDR3 is TGTGCCAGTAGTATAGATACCAGGGCGAGCTCTGGGGCCAACGTCCTGACTTTC.

In this sample, this clone turned up a few times. The chain uses TRBV2 and TRBJ2-5; 9 positions match TRBD1. Unmatched junction bases numbered 8, after V lost 4 bases and J lost 2 bases. CDR1 is SNHLY, CDR2 FYNNEI, per germline. The CDR3 totals 16 residues. This chain's CDR3 is CASSGTGAATQETQYF. CDR3 nucleotides: TGTGCCAGCAGTGGGACAGGGGCCGCGACACAAGAGACCCAGTACTTC.

V gene TRBV27 combines with J gene TRBJ2-1; 10 bases match TRBD2. Germline V CDR1 and CDR2: MNHEY, SMNVEV (reference sequence). The CDR3 extends over 18 amino acids. Trimming took 6 bases from V and 0 from J; bases not matched to a gene: 11. The CDR3: CASSEISGRTRSYNEQFF. In DNA form, the CDR3 reads TGTGCCAGCAGCGAGATTAGCGGGAGGACCCGCTCCTACAATGAGCAGTTCTTC.

The gene calls are TRBV10-2 and TRBJ2-7; D is undetermined. V lost 2 bases and J 5 bases, leaving 7 bases between the germline ends. Germline V gene sequence: CDR1 WSHSY, CDR2 SAAADI. The length of the CDR3 is 12 residues. Here the CDR3 reads CASSEMANEQYF. CDR3 in DNA: TGCGCCAGCAGTGAGATGGCGAACGAGCAGTACTTC.

The V and J genes are TRBV28 and TRBJ2-1, with TRBD2 matching over 12 bases. J lost 9 bases, V lost 5 bases, and 8 bases had no gene match. Germline loops: CDR1 MDHEN, CDR2 SYDVKM. CDR3 length: 15 amino acids. The DNA of the CDR3 is TGTGCCAGCAGTGGAGGACTAGCGGGAAAGGTTGAGCAGTTCTTC. Translated, it gives CASSGGLAGKVEQFF.

V gene TRBV28 combines with J gene TRBJ2-7; no firm D call. The CDR3 runs 15 residues. Germline CDR1 and CDR2: MDHEN and SYDVKM. V was pared by 1 base and J by 6 bases, with 16 bases between. The CDR3 loop is CASSLSYGMSREQYF. The CDR3 DNA sequence: TGTGCCAGCAGTTTATCGTATGGCATGTCTCGCGAGCAGTACTTC.

The rearrangement links TRBV7-2 to TRBJ2-3; D might be TRBD2 (5 bases). Germline values: CDR1 SGHTA, CDR2 FQGNSA. The CDR3 contains 12 residues. The germline V and J ends were trimmed by 8 bases and 6 bases, with 12 bases remaining between them. The CDR3 is CASGRGSDTQYF. In nucleotides, the CDR3 is TGTGCCAGCGGTCGAGGGTCGGATACGCAGTATTTT.

The V call is TRBV7-9, the J call TRBJ1-1, with TRBD1 as a possible D gene (6 bases). The germline V and J ends were trimmed by 1 base and 12 bases, with 12 bases remaining between them. Germline loops: CDR1 SEHNR, CDR2 FQNEAQ (reference sequence). This CDR3 comprises 12 residues. The CDR3 sequence is CASSLGRRGPFF. The CDR3 bases are TGTGCCAGCAGCTTAGGTCGCCGGGGGCCTTTCTTT.

This clone appeared a single time. The chain couples TRBV11-1 to TRBJ2-7; D not resolved. V lost 2 bases, J lost 7 bases, and 12 bases lay in between. Looked up from germline, CDR1 is SGHAT and CDR2 is FQDESV (reference sequence). The CDR3 extends over 13 amino acids. CDR3 nucleotides: TGTGCCAGCAGCTTACAAACAGCAAGGGAGCAGTACTTC. Its translation is CASSLQTAREQYF.

The V and J genes are TRBV2 and TRBJ2-5; D is possibly TRBD2 (5 bases). This CDR3 is built from 15 residues. Germline-derived CDR1 and CDR2 are SNHLY and FYNNEI. V shed 4 bases and J shed 2 bases, with 14 bases lying between them. DNA for the CDR3: TGTGCCAGCAGTGGGCAGACCGGACTTCAAGAGACCCAGTACTTC. It yields the protein CASSGQTGLQETQYF.

The chain recombines TRBV19 with TRBJ1-2, with D unclear. The CDR3 covers 15 residues. The V end was cut by 0 bases, the J end by 4 bases, with 12 bases between. In germline, CDR1 is LNHDA, CDR2 SQIVND (reference sequence). This chain's CDR3 is CASSIDIKGIYGYTF. DNA of the CDR3: TGTGCCAGTAGTATAGATATAAAGGGTATCTATGGCTACACCTTC.

A single count supports this clone. The chain recombines TRBV7-8 with TRBJ1-2; D is possibly TRBD1 (5 bases). V lost 1 base and J 3 bases, leaving 15 bases between the germline ends. This CDR3 contains 16 residues. Looked up from germline, CDR1 is SGHVS and CDR2 is FQNEAQ. CDR3 residues: CASSLVRLGGDYGYTF. CDR3 nucleotide sequence: TGTGCCAGCAGCTTAGTACGGCTTGGGGGGGACTATGGCTACACCTTC.

The V call is TRBV27, the J call TRBJ2-7; D tentatively reads TRBD1 or TRBD2 (5 bases each). This CDR3 has 15 amino acids. CDR1 and CDR2 (germline): MNHEY, SMNVEV (reference sequence). Trimming pared 7 bases from V and 3 bases from J, leaving 19 bases between. Here the CDR3 DNA reads TGTGCCAGCACCAGGGACCGATCCGGTTTCTACGAGCAGTACTTC. Residues: CASTRDRSGFYEQYF.

This clone showed up just once. The gene calls are TRBV5-1 and TRBJ1-3, with D unresolved. Trimming stripped 0 bases from V and 3 bases from J, with 10 bases between. CDR1 and CDR2 from the germline V gene are SGHRS and YFSETQ. The CDR3 contains 15 residues. The CDR3 region has the DNA TGCGCCAGCAGCTTGGATCCGACCAGTGGAAACACCATATATTTT. Residues: CASSLDPTSGNTIYF.

The chain uses TRBV29-1 and TRBJ1-1; no firm D call. The V end lost 6 bases, the J end lost 6 bases, and 17 bases lay between the germline ends. Germline CDR1 is SQVTM and CDR2 is ANQGSEA. This CDR3 region has 13 residues. In DNA form, the CDR3 reads TGCAGCGTAGAGACCGACCCTGGCGCTGAAGCTTTCTTT. Amino acids: CSVETDPGAEAFF. Full variable domain (rest looked up from reference TRBV29-1 and TRBJ1-1): SAVISQKPSRDICQRGTSLTIQCQVDSQVTMMFWYRQQPGQSLTLIATANQGSEATYESGFVIDKFPISRPNLTFSTLTVSNMSPEDSSIYLCSVETDPGAEAFFGQGTRLTVV.

The chain uses TRBV5-1 and TRBJ2-3; 9 bases agree with TRBD2. Germline lookup yields CDR1 SGHRS and CDR2 YFSETQ. The CDR3 has 19 amino acids. With V trimmed by 4 bases and J by 2 bases, 17 bases remained unmatched. This CDR3 is CASSGGASGTVWYTDTQYF. The CDR3 DNA follows: TGCGCCAGCAGCGGAGGGGCTAGCGGGACGGTTTGGTACACAGATACGCAGTATTTT.

This chain uses TRBV5-1 with TRBJ1-3; D is perhaps TRBD1 (5 bases). This CDR3 comprises 16 residues. The germline CDR1 and CDR2 sequences are SGHRS and YFSETQ. With 4 bases removed from V and 1 base from J, the gap between germline ends came to 15 bases. CDR3 region: CASSPARGSSGNTIYF. The CDR3 nucleotides are TGCGCCAGCAGCCCAGCTCGGGGGAGTTCTGGAAACACCATATATTTT.

The J gene is TRBJ2-7, the V gene TRBV27; D not resolved. Germline loops: CDR1 MNHEY, CDR2 SMNVEV (reference sequence). The CDR3 spans 13 residues. The V end was cut by 0 bases, the J end by 2 bases, with 5 bases between. The CDR3, as DNA: TGTGCCAGCAGTTTATCGCGACCCTACGAGCAGTACTTC. This codes for CASSLSRPYEQYF.

The CDR3, as DNA: TGTGCCAGCAGCTTAAGAGGGGGATCAGCTAATGAAAAACTGTTTTTT. It specifies CASSLRGGSANEKLFF. The chain carries TRBV7-9 and TRBJ1-4, with D maybe TRBD1 (6 bases). The CDR3 is 16 amino acids. Trimming removed 2 bases from V and 3 bases from J, with 13 bases in between. Germline V lookup: CDR1 SEHNR, CDR2 FQNEAQ (reference sequence).

The genes are TRBV6-1 and TRBJ2-7, with 7 bases identical to TRBD1. This CDR3 has 15 amino acids. The germline CDR1 and CDR2 sequences are MNHNS and SASEGT. V lost 3 bases to trimming and J lost 0 bases; unmatched junction nucleotides: 5. Here the CDR3 reads CASSDLGQSSYEQYF. The CDR3 nucleotides read TGTGCCAGCAGTGACCTGGGACAGTCCTCCTACGAGCAGTACTTC.

The gene calls are TRBV7-2 and TRBJ2-3; 7 bases agree with TRBD2. In germline, CDR1 is SGHTA, CDR2 FQGNSA. After removal of 2 bases from V and 4 bases from J, the junction contained 9 bases not matched to a gene. The CDR3 runs to 16 residues. The CDR3, as DNA: TGTGCCAGCAGCTTACATGTGGGAGGGCCACCAGATACGCAGTATTTT. Translation: CASSLHVGGPPDTQYF.

The chain links TRBV29-1 to TRBJ1-2; a possible D gene is TRBD1 (6 bases). The V and J ends lost 3 bases and 2 bases respectively, with 22 bases between them. The CDR3 contains 17 residues. Germline lookup yields CDR1 SQVTM and CDR2 ANQGSEA. The CDR3, as DNA: TGCAGCGTTGAGAGGACAGATACACCGGACCTAAACTATGGCTACACCTTC. Amino acids: CSVERTDTPDLNYGYTF.